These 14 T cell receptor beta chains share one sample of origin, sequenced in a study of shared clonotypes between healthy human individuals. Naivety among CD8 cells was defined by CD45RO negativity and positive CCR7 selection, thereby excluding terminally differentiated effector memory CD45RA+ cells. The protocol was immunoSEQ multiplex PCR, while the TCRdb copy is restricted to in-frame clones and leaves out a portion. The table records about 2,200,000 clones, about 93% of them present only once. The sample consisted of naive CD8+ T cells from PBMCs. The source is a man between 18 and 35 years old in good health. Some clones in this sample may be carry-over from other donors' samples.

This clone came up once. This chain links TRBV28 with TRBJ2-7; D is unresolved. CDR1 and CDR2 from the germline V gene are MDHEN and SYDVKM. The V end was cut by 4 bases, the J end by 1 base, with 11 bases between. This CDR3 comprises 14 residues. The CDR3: CASSSAVLSYEQYF. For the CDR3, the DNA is TGTGCCAGCAGTTCGGCGGTTTTATCCTACGAGCAGTACTTC.

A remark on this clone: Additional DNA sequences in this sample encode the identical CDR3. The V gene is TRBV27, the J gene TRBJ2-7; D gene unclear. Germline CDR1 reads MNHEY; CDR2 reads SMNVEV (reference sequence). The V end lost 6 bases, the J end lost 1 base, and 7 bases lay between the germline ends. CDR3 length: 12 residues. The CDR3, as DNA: TGTGCCAGCAGCCCTTCGTCCTACGAGCAGTACTTC. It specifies CASSPSSYEQYF.

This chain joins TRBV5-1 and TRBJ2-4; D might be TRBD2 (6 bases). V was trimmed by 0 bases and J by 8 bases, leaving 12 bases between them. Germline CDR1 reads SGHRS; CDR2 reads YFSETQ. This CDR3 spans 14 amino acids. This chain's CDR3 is CASSLGLGVDIQYF. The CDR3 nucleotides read TGCGCCAGCAGCTTGGGACTAGGGGTAGACATTCAGTACTTC.

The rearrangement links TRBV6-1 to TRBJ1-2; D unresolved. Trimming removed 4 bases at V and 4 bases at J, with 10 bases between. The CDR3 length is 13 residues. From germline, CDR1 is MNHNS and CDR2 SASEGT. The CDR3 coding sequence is TGTGCCAGCAGTGCAACAGTTAGCTATGGCTACACCTTC. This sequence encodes CASSATVSYGYTF.

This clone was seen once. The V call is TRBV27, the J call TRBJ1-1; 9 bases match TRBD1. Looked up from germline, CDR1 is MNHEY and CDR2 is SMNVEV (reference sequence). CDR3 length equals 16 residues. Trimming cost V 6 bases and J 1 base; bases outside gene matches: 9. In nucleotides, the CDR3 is TGTGCCAGCAGCTCGACCGGGACAGGGAAGAACACTGAAGCTTTCTTT. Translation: CASSSTGTGKNTEAFF.

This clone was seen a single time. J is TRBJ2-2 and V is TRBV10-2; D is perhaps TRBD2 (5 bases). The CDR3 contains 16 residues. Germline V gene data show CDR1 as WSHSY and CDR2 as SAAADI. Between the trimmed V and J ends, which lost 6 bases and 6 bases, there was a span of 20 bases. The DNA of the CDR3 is TGCGCCAGCAGGGTTGCGAATCGGGATCCCGCCGGGGAGCTGTTTTTT. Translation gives CASRVANRDPAGELFF.

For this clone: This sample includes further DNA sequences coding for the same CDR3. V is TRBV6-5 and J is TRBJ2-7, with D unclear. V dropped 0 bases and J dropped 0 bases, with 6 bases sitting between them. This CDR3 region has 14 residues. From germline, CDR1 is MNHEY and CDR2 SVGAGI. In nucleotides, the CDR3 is TGTGCCAGCAGTTACTCGGGGTCCTCCTACGAGCAGTACTTC. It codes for CASSYSGSSYEQYF.

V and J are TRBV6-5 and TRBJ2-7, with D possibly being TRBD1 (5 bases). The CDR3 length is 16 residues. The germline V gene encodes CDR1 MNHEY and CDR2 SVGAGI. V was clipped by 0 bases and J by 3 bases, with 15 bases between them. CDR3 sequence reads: CASSYSLTVSSYEQYF. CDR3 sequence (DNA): TGTGCCAGCAGTTACTCTTTGACAGTGTCGAGCTACGAGCAGTACTTC.

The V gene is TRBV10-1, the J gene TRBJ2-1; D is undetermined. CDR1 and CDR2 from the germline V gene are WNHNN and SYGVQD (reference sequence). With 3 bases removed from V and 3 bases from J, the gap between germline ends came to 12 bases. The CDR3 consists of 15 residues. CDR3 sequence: CASSDPRYYYNEQFF. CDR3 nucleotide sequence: TGCGCCAGCAGTGATCCCAGGTACTACTACAATGAGCAGTTCTTC.

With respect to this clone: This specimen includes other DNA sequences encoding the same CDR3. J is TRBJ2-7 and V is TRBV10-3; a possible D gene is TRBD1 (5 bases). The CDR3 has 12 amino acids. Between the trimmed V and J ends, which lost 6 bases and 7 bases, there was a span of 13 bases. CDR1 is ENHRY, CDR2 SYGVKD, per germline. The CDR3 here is CAIRVRGDEQYF. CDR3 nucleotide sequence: TGTGCCATCAGAGTAAGGGGCGATGAGCAGTACTTC.

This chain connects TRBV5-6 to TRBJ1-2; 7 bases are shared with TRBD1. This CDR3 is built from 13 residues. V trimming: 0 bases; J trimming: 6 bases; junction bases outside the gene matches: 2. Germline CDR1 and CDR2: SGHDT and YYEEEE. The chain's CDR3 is CASSLGTGDGYTF. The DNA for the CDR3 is TGTGCCAGCAGCTTGGGGACAGGCGATGGCTACACCTTC. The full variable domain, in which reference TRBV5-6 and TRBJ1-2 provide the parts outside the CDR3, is DAGVTQSPTHLIKTRGQQVTLRCSPKSGHDTVSWYQQALGQGPQFIFQYYEEEERQRGNFPDRFSGHQFPNYSSELNVNALLLGDSALYLCASSLGTGDGYTFGSGTRLTVV.

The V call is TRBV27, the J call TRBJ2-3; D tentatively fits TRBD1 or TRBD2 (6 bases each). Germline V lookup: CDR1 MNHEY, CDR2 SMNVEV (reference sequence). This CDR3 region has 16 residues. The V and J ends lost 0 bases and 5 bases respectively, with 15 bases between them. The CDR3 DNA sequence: TGTGCCAGCAGTTTATCAAGGGGGGCCGCGCAAGATACGCAGTATTTT. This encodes CASSLSRGAAQDTQYF.

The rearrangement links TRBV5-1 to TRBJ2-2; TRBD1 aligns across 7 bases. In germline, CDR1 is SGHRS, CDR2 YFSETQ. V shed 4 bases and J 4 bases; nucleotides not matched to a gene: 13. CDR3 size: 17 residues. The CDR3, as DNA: TGCGCCAGCAGCCCTGATTTGGACAGGAGATTCACCGGGGAGCTGTTTTTT. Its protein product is CASSPDLDRRFTGELFF.

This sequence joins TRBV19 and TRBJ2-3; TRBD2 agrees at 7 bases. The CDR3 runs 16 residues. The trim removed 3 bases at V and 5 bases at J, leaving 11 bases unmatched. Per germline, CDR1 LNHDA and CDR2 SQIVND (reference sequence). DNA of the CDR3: TGTGCCAGTAGTATTATGGCGGGAGTCCGATTAGATACGCAGTATTTT. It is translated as CASSIMAGVRLDTQYF.